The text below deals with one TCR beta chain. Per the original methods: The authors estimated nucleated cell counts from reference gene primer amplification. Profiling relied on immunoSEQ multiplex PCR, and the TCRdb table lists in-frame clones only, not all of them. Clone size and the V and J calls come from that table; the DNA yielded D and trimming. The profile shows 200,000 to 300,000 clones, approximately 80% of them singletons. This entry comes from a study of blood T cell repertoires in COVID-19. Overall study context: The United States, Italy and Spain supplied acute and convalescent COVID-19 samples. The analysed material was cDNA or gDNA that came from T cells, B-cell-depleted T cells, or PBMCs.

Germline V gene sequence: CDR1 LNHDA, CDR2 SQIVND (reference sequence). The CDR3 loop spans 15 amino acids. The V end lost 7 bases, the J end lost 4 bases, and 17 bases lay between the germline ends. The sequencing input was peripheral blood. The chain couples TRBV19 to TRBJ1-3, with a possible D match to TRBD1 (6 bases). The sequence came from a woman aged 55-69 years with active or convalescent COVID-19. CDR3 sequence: CASTTTTGIGNTIYF. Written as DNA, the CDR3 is TGTGCCAGTACTACAACCACAGGGATCGGAAACACCATATATTTT.